This T cell receptor beta chain was recovered during a study of early T cells in non-severe SARS-CoV-2 infection. The overall study: With bulk RNA from unsorted whole blood as input, sequencing yielded unpaired chains. General observations from the study: Sequences matched to VDJdb favored anti-spike CD8 responses, while private and CD4 specificities were missed.

This clonotype occurred many times. No antigen is known for it. Attachment of unique molecular identifiers was made to individual cDNA molecules. TCRdb analysed the 5' RACE reads with MiXCR anew, one entry per CDR3 protein. The sample holds around 78,000 distinct CDR3 sequences, 10% seen once. The germline V gene encodes CDR1 SGHKS and CDR2 YYEKEE (reference sequence). The CDR3 sequence is 14 residues long. Trimming left V 0 bases short and J 6 bases short, with 7 bases between. This specimen consisted of whole blood, obtained at baseline. The chain uses TRBV5-5 and TRBJ1-6; D is ambiguous. The sequence was collected from an adult who was a healthcare worker with PCR-confirmed SARS-CoV-2 infection or an uninfected control (not recorded which). CDR3 residues: CASSLDRRNSPLHF. CDR3 sequence (DNA): TGTGCCAGCAGCTTGGACAGACGTAATTCACCCCTCCACTTT.